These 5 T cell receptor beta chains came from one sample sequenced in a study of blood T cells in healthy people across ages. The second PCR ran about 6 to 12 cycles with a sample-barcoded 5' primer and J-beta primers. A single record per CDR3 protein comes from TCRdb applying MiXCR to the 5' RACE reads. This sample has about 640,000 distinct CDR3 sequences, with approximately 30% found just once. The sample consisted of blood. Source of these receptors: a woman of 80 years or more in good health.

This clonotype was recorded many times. This CDR3 is CSASGGPNQPQHF. The CDR3 DNA reads TGCAGTGCTAGCGGGGGACCTAATCAGCCCCAGCATTTT. The rearrangement links TRBV20-1 to TRBJ1-5, with D maybe TRBD1 (5 bases). The germline V and J ends were trimmed by 3 bases and 4 bases, with 10 bases remaining between them. Germline CDR1 DFQATT, CDR2 SNEGSKA (reference sequence). CDR3 length equals 13 residues.

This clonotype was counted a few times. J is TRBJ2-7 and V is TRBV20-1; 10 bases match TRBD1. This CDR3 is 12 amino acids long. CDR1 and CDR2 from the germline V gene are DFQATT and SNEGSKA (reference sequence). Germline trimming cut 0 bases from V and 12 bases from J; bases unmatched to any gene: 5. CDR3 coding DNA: TGCAGTGCTAGAGATGCGGGACAGGGGCTGTACTTC. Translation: CSARDAGQGLYF.

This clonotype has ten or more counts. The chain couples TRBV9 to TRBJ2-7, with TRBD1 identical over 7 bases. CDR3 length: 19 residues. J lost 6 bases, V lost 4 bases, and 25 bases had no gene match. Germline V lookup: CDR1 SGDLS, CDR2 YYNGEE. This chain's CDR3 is CASSPTPRAASGQFREQYF. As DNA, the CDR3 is TGTGCCAGCAGCCCTACGCCCCGTGCTGCATCGGGACAGTTTCGCGAGCAGTACTTC.

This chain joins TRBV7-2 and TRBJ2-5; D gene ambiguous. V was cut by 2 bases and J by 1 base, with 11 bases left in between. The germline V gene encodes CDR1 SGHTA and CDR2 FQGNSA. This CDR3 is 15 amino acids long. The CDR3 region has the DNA TGTGCCAGCAGCTTAACGGCGGACCGCCAAGAGACCCAGTACTTC. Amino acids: CASSLTADRQETQYF.

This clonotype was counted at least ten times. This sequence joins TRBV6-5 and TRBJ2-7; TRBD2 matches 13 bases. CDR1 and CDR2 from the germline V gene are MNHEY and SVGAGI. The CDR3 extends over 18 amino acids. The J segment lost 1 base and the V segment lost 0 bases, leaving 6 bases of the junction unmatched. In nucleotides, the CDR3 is TGTGCCAGCAGTTACTCAGGACTAGCGGGGGTAAGATCCTACGAGCAGTACTTC. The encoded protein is CASSYSGLAGVRSYEQYF.